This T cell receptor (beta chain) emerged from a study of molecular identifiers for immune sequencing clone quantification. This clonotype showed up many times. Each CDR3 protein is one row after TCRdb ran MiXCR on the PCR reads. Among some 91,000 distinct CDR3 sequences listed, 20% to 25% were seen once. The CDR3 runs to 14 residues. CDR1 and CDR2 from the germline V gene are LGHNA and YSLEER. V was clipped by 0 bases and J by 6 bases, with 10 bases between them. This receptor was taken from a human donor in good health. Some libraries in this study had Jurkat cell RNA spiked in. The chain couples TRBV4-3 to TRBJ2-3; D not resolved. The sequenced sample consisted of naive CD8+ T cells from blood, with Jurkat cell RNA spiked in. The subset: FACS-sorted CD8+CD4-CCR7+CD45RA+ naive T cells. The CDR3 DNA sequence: TGCGCCAGCAGCCAAGATAGGCAAGAGGATACGCAGTATTTT. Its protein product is CASSQDRQEDTQYF.